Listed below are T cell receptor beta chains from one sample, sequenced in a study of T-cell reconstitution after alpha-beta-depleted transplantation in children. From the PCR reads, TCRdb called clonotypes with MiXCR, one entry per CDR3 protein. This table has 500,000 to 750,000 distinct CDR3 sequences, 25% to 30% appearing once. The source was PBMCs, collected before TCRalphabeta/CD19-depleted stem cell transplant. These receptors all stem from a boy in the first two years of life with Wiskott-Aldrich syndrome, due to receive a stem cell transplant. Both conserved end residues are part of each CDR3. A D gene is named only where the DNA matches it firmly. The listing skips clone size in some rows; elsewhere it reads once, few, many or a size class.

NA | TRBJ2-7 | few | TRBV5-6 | CASSRDVGSYEQYF
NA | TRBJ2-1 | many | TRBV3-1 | CASSQTKPGDNEQFF
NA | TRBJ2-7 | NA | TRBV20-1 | CSAREGFGEVDF
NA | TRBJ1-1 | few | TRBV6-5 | CASSYSKRTEAFF
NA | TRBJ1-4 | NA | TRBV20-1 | CSARDVVSGYEKLFF
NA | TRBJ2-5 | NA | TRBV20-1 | CSAITAIRETQYF
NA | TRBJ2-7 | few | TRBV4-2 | CASSQVIGVGSYEQYF
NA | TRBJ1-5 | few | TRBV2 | CASSGRSNQPQHF
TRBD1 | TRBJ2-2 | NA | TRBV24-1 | CATSDTRTGSTGELFF
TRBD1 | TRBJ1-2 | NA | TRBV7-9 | CASSLVTPTGGDYGYTF
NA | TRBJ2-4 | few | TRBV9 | CASSWGTKNIQYF
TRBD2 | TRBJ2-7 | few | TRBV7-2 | CASSLEPGGETYEQYF
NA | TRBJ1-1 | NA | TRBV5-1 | CASSLGVYRSTEAFF
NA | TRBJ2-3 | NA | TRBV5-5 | CASSTLLAPSTDTQYF
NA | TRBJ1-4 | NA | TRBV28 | CASSSPPGGTNEKLFF
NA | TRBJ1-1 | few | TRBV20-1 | CSARMGTEAFF